This TCR beta chain is drawn from a study of blood T cell repertoires in COVID-19. For the study at large: Spain, Italy and the United States supplied samples that represented acute and convalescent COVID-19.

Measured with immunoSEQ multiplex PCR; TCRdb has only the in-frame clones, and not every one. The sample lists 200,000 to 250,000 clones, about 91% seen once, with about 9.3% in the top ten. Recruitment covered 20 to 25 US areas and drew participants whose ages spanned about 18 to 100 years. The CDR3 is 15 amino acids. From germline, CDR1 is MNHEY and CDR2 SVGAGI. V lost 6 bases to trimming and J lost 3 bases; unmatched junction nucleotides: 8. What was sequenced was PBMCs or T cells enriched from blood (not recorded which). The V gene is TRBV6-5, the J gene TRBJ2-1; 7 bases map to TRBD2. The TCR originated in a young man with acute COVID-19. CDR3 DNA: TGTGCCAGCAGCCTGCTAGCGGCAAACTACAATGAGCAGTTCTTC. This translates into CASSLLAANYNEQFF.